This T cell receptor (beta chain) was identified in a study of TIL therapy for anti-PD-1-resistant metastatic lung cancer. This was the immunoSEQ v3 assay. Survey-level samples got 1.5 million to 2 million read pairs; deep-level samples got roughly 5-6.5 million. This table comes from immunoSEQ multiplex PCR, and its TCRdb copy is limited to in-frame clones, with some not included. The data hold more than 20,000 clones, with over 70% observed a single time. Time point indicated: pre-treatment sample, taken before nivolumab and TIL therapy. This CDR3 spans 13 amino acids. J gave up 8 bases and V 4 bases, and 5 bases lay outside the gene matches. Germline assignment: CDR1 SNHLY and CDR2 FYNNEI.

The chain employs TRBV2 and TRBJ2-1, with 7 bases that match TRBD2. This clonotype was obtained from a person aged 25 to 80 with non-small cell lung cancer. The sequenced sample was blood, obtained at baseline. CDR3 in DNA: TGTGCCAGCAGTGGCCCTAGCGGCGATGAGCAGTTCTTC. It encodes CASSGPSGDEQFF.